This entry lists 20 T cell receptor beta chains sequenced from one sample in a study of Ad26.COV2.S vaccination and SARS-CoV-2 variants. The treatment here: roughly 20 received Ad26.COV2.S at low or high dose, single or two shots; 5 received placebo; per-sample allocation not given. Specimen acquisition occurred on day 63 following the initial vaccine or placebo injection. Assay: immunoSEQ multiplex PCR; the TCRdb copy retains only in-frame clones and omits some. The table has about 680,000 clones, 89% seen once. The input for sequencing was peripheral blood, taken in a trial of Ad26.COV2.S vaccine versus placebo. These receptors all come from a person aged 18-65 years who received the Ad26.COV2.S COVID-19 vaccine or a placebo.

The V and J genes are TRBV4-2 and TRBJ2-5; possible D gene TRBD2, 6 bases. This CDR3 is 16 amino acids long. CDR1 and CDR2 (germline): LGHNA, YNFKEQ. V lost 0 bases, J lost 5 bases, and 16 bases lay in between. CDR3 residues: CASSQEGRGGIETQYF. CDR3 DNA: TGTGCCAGCAGCCAAGAGGGCCGAGGAGGGATTGAGACCCAGTACTTC.

The chain links TRBV9 to TRBJ1-1; D gene unclear. CDR3 length: 12 amino acids. Germline CDR1 is SGDLS and CDR2 is YYNGEE. Trimming left V 0 bases short and J 8 bases short, with 8 bases between. DNA for the CDR3: TGTGCCAGCAGCGTAGGTTCAGGCGAAGCTTTCTTT. This translates into CASSVGSGEAFF.

This chain links TRBV19 with TRBJ2-2; 7 positions agree with TRBD1. Germline loops: CDR1 LNHDA, CDR2 SQIVND (reference sequence). The CDR3 has 14 amino acids. Trimming took 4 bases from V and 5 from J; bases not matched to a gene: 4. CDR3 amino acids: CASSREQGTGELFF. For the CDR3, the DNA is TGTGCCAGTAGTAGGGAACAGGGGACCGGGGAGCTGTTTTTT.

The gene calls are TRBV7-2 and TRBJ2-4, with D tentatively TRBD1 (5 bases). CDR3 length: 15 residues. With 2 bases removed from V and 3 bases from J, the gap between germline ends came to 11 bases. Per germline, CDR1 SGHTA and CDR2 FQGNSA. The CDR3 sequence is CASSLYEGDKNIQYF. The CDR3 coding sequence is TGTGCCAGCAGCTTATATGAAGGGGACAAAAACATTCAGTACTTC.

The chain uses TRBV12-3 or TRBV12-4 and TRBJ1-5; no firm D call. Trimming stripped 6 bases from V and 6 bases from J, with 9 bases between. This CDR3 spans 12 amino acids. DNA of the CDR3: TGTGCCAGCAGGACCAGCGTTCAGCCCCAGCATTTT. Its translation is CASRTSVQPQHF.

This clone appeared a single time. This chain uses TRBV2 with TRBJ1-4, with 9 bases aligning to TRBD1. The CDR3 has 18 residues. Germline CDR1 reads SNHLY; CDR2 reads FYNNEI. V was pared by 6 bases and J by 4 bases, with 15 bases of the junction left unmatched. The CDR3 DNA is TGTGCCAGCAGAACCCCGGGACAGGGTCTACCGTTTAATGAAAAACTGTTTTTT. This sequence encodes CASRTPGQGLPFNEKLFF. Full variable domain (missing parts from reference TRBV2 and TRBJ1-4): EPEVTQTPSHQVTQMGQEVILRCVPISNHLYFYWYRQILGQKVEFLVSFYNNEISEKSEIFDDQFSVERPDGSNFTLKIRSTKLEDSAMYFCASRTPGQGLPFNEKLFFGSGTQLSVL.

This CDR3 is CASSEAGALEKLFF. CDR3 nucleotides: TGTGCCAGCAGTGAGGCCGGGGCTCTTGAAAAACTGTTTTTT. The chain links TRBV25-1 to TRBJ1-4; tentative D call: TRBD1 (5 bases). The CDR3 runs to 14 residues. Germline CDR1 reads MGHDK; CDR2 reads SYGVNS. Deletions cut 3 bases from V and 7 bases from J, with 12 bases between.

This clone has more than one count but fewer than ten. V usage is TRBV19 and J usage is TRBJ2-1; 8 bases line up with TRBD2. Germline CDR1 is LNHDA and CDR2 is SQIVND (reference sequence). The J segment lost 2 bases and the V segment lost 6 bases, leaving 6 bases of the junction unmatched. The length of the CDR3 is 15 residues. CDR3 residues: CASRTAGETYNEQFF. The CDR3 DNA reads as TGTGCCAGTAGGACAGCGGGAGAGACCTACAATGAGCAGTTCTTC.

This clone was counted once. This sequence joins TRBV6-5 and TRBJ2-5; D call uncertain. The germline V gene has CDR1 MNHEY and CDR2 SVGAGI. This CDR3 spans 15 amino acids. With 6 bases removed from V and 2 bases from J, the gap between germline ends came to 16 bases. For the CDR3, the DNA is TGTGCCAGCAGGTATCAAGGACGAGCTCAAGAGACCCAGTACTTC. Translation: CASRYQGRAQETQYF.

This sequence joins TRBV7-2 and TRBJ2-5, with D perhaps assigned TRBD1 or TRBD2 (5 bases each). CDR3 size: 15 residues. Per the germline V gene, CDR1 is SGHTA and CDR2 is FQGNSA. V was cut by 4 bases and J by 4 bases, with 16 bases left in between. For the CDR3, the DNA is TGTGCCAGCAGCTCACGGGGCGGCCCCGGAGAGACCCAGTACTTC. Its protein is CASSSRGGPGETQYF.

This sequence joins TRBV19 and TRBJ2-2; TRBD2 agrees at 10 bases. This CDR3 has 15 amino acids. Germline V CDR1 and CDR2: LNHDA, SQIVND (reference sequence). V lost 7 bases to trimming and J lost 3 bases; unmatched junction nucleotides: 5. This chain's CDR3 is CASMQLAGHTGELFF. The CDR3, as DNA: TGTGCCAGTATGCAACTAGCGGGACACACCGGGGAGCTGTTTTTT. The variable domain in full, completed from reference TRBV19 and TRBJ2-2, reads DGGITQSPKYLFRKEGQNVTLSCEQNLNHDAMYWYRQDPGQGLRLIYYSQIVNDFQKGDIAEGYSVSREKKESFPLTVTSAQKNPTAFYLCASMQLAGHTGELFFGEGSRLTVL.

J is TRBJ2-5 and V is TRBV11-2; 8 nucleotides align to TRBD1. Germline V CDR1 and CDR2: SGHAT, FQNNGV. This CDR3 region has 14 residues. With 5 bases clipped from V and 5 bases from J, the junction kept 7 bases outside the gene matches. CDR3 region: CASSRGQGWETQYF. In DNA, the CDR3 is TGTGCCAGCAGCCGCGGACAGGGCTGGGAGACCCAGTACTTC. The whole variable domain, remainder taken from reference TRBV11-2 and TRBJ2-5, is EAGVAQSPRYKIIEKRQSVAFWCNPISGHATLYWYQQILGQGPKLLIQFQNNGVVDDSQLPKDRFSAERLKGVDSTLKIQPAKLEDSAVYLCASSRGQGWETQYFGPGTRLLVL.

Concerning this clone: Compared with germline, one end of the junction differs, possibly owing to a read error. The V call is TRBV7-3, the J call TRBJ2-6; D is unclear. Germline V gene lookup returns CDR1 SGHTA and CDR2 FQGTGA. CDR3 length: 18 amino acids. The CDR3 is CASNLTQSRPTGANVLTF. CDR3 sequence (DNA): TGTGCCAGCAACTTAACCCAGTCAAGGCCCACTGGGGCCAACGTCCTGACTTTC.

The V and J genes are TRBV6-6 and TRBJ1-6, with D tentatively TRBD1 (5 bases). Between the trimmed V and J ends, which lost 6 bases and 10 bases, there was a span of 10 bases. CDR1 and CDR2 (germline): MNHNY, SVGAGI (reference sequence). The CDR3 is 12 residues long. The CDR3 is CASSGGSSPLHF. CDR3 DNA sequence: TGTGCCAGCAGCGGGGGAAGCTCACCCCTCCACTTT.

This clone occurred a few times. The chain joins TRBV7-8 to TRBJ2-2, with 9 bases aligning to TRBD1. Germline trimming cut 5 bases from V and 6 bases from J; bases unmatched to any gene: 10. This CDR3 has 16 amino acids. CDR1 is SGHVS and CDR2 is FQNEAQ in the germline V gene. The CDR3 here is CASSIRPGQGSGELFF. The CDR3 DNA sequence: TGTGCCAGCAGCATTAGACCGGGACAGGGATCCGGGGAGCTGTTTTTT. The full variable domain, with the rest looked up from reference TRBV7-8 and TRBJ2-2, is GAGVSQSPRYKVAKRGQDVALRCDPISGHVSLFWYQQALGQGPEFLTYFQNEAQLDKSGLPSDRFFAERPEGSVSTLKIQRTQQEDSAVYLCASSIRPGQGSGELFFGEGSRLTVL.

This clone was detected once. The rearrangement uses TRBV7-2 and TRBJ2-5; D tentatively reads TRBD1 or TRBD2 (5 bases each). Germline V lookup: CDR1 SGHTA, CDR2 FQGNSA. The CDR3 sequence is 15 residues long. Trimming took off 1 base at V and 4 bases at J, with 13 bases between the two ends. CDR3 amino acids: CASSLDPWGRETQYF. CDR3 in DNA: TGTGCCAGCAGCTTAGACCCTTGGGGGAGAGAGACCCAGTACTTC.

In nucleotides, the CDR3 is TGTGCCAGCAGCTTGGAGAGGCAGGGGGTTCGAATAACTGAAGCTTTCTTT. Its protein is CASSLERQGVRITEAFF. The chain couples TRBV5-6 to TRBJ1-1; 7 bases agree with TRBD1. V gave up 0 bases and J gave up 5 bases; unmatched junction bases: 13. CDR1 and CDR2 (germline): SGHDT, YYEEEE. The CDR3 has 17 amino acids. The full variable domain, in which reference TRBV5-6 and TRBJ1-1 provide the parts outside the CDR3, is DAGVTQSPTHLIKTRGQQVTLRCSPKSGHDTVSWYQQALGQGPQFIFQYYEEEERQRGNFPDRFSGHQFPNYSSELNVNALLLGDSALYLCASSLERQGVRITEAFFGQGTRLTVV.

V usage is TRBV7-8 and J usage is TRBJ2-1; 10 nucleotides align to TRBD2. Trimming took 5 bases from V and 4 from J; bases not matched to a gene: 2. CDR1 and CDR2 (germline): SGHVS, FQNEAQ. The CDR3 is 14 residues long. The CDR3 DNA follows: TGTGCCAGCAGCGATAGCGGGGGGTACAATGAGCAGTTCTTC. Protein product: CASSDSGGYNEQFF.

The V gene is TRBV24-1, the J gene TRBJ2-1, with TRBD2 identical over 9 bases. The CDR3 is 18 residues long. The germline V gene encodes CDR1 KGHDR and CDR2 SFDVKD. V lost 7 bases, J lost 7 bases, and 19 bases stayed unmatched. The CDR3 region has the DNA TGTGCCACCAGCGAGCCCGTCGGCGGGAGGGGATCATCAAATGAGCAGTTCTTC. The encoded protein is CATSEPVGGRGSSNEQFF.

This clone appeared a single time. This sample also contains other DNA sequences that code for the same CDR3. The chain carries TRBV9 and TRBJ2-7; 9 bases are shared with TRBD2. Germline CDR1 SGDLS, CDR2 YYNGEE. CDR3 length equals 14 residues. The J segment lost 2 bases and the V segment lost 2 bases, leaving 2 bases of the junction unmatched. DNA for the CDR3: TGTGCCAGCAGCGTTTTAGCGGGGGCCTACGAGCAGTACTTC. This sequence encodes CASSVLAGAYEQYF.